This entry lists 5 T cell receptor beta chains sequenced from one sample in a study of cytomegalovirus exposure and HLA in healthy donors. 60 Vbeta and 13 Jbeta primers were used in PCR. The protocol was immunoSEQ multiplex PCR, while the TCRdb copy is restricted to in-frame clones and leaves out a portion. The sample records 150,000 to 250,000 clones, around 86% being singletons. The specimen sequenced was PBMCs. The receptors come from a woman aged 45 to 65 in good health and CMV-seropositive.

This chain uses TRBV19 with TRBJ1-5; D unclear. The CDR3 has 14 amino acids. Germline lookup yields CDR1 LNHDA and CDR2 SQIVND (reference sequence). V was trimmed by 5 bases and J by 9 bases, leaving 17 bases between them. As DNA, the CDR3 is TGTGCCAGTAGTCTCCGGGTCGAGTTGGGGCCCCAGCATTTT. Its protein product is CASSLRVELGPQHF.

This clone was picked up a small number of times. V gene TRBV9 combines with J gene TRBJ1-4; a weak D match, TRBD1 (6 bases). CDR1 SGDLS and CDR2 YYNGEE come from the germline V gene. Trimming took 4 bases from V and 5 from J, leaving 12 bases between them. The CDR3 runs to 14 residues. The CDR3 DNA follows: TGTGCCAGCAGCCTGCAGGGGAGCAATGAAAAACTGTTTTTT. It is translated as CASSLQGSNEKLFF.

V is TRBV19 and J is TRBJ1-1; TRBD1 might be the D (5 bases). The ends were cut back, 3 bases at V and 4 bases at J, with 12 bases in the middle. CDR3 size: 14 residues. Per germline, CDR1 LNHDA and CDR2 SQIVND (reference sequence). CDR3 coding DNA: TGTGCCAGTAGTATGGGGGGACGCATCACTGAAGCTTTCTTT. Amino acids: CASSMGGRITEAFF. The complete variable domain, with remaining parts taken from reference TRBV19 and TRBJ1-1, reads DGGITQSPKYLFRKEGQNVTLSCEQNLNHDAMYWYRQDPGQGLRLIYYSQIVNDFQKGDIAEGYSVSREKKESFPLTVTSAQKNPTAFYLCASSMGGRITEAFFGQGTRLTVV.

The J gene is TRBJ2-4, the V gene TRBV28; 10 nucleotides match TRBD1. The V gene's germline CDR1 is MDHEN and CDR2 SYDVKM. The CDR3 is 19 residues long. The junction had 10 bases not matched to a gene; V was cut back by 2 bases and J by 0 bases. The CDR3 here is CASSLGGQGTSLAKNIQYF. CDR3 sequence (DNA): TGTGCCAGCAGTTTAGGGGGACAGGGGACCTCTCTAGCCAAAAACATTCAGTACTTC.

The V and J genes are TRBV9 and TRBJ2-3; possibly TRBD2 for D (6 bases). The CDR3 contains 13 residues. The ends were cut back, 0 bases at V and 8 bases at J, with 10 bases in the middle. Looked up from germline, CDR1 is SGDLS and CDR2 is YYNGEE. The CDR3 sequence: CASSVGEAATQYF. Here the CDR3 DNA reads TGTGCCAGCAGCGTAGGGGAGGCCGCTACGCAGTATTTT. The entire variable domain, with the rest obtained from reference TRBV9 and TRBJ2-3, is as follows: DSGVTQTPKHLITATGQRVTLRCSPRSGDLSVYWYQQSLDQGLQFLIQYYNGEERAKGNILERFSAQQFPDLHSELNLSSLELGDSALYFCASSVGEAATQYFGPGTRLTVL.